This is a list of T cell receptor beta chains from one sample in a study of T cells in tuberculosis. Assay used: immunoSEQ multiplex PCR; TCRdb lists only in-frame clones, some missing. The table records roughly 24,000 clones, almost 97% of them present only once. Sequenced: PBMCs. These receptors originate from a donor aged 10-30 years with latent tuberculosis or without tuberculosis infection. CDR3s include the opening cysteine and the closing phenylalanine or tryptophan. The order of the fields is J gene, clone size, D gene, V gene, CDR3 protein, CDR3 DNA. D genes are given only for firm matches. Where a row states a size, it is once, few, many or the class of an expanded clone; other rows omit it.

TRBJ1-1	-	TRBD1	TRBV2	CASTRTGLNTEAFF	TGTGCCAGCACCCGGACAGGGTTGAACACTGAAGCTTTCTTT
TRBJ1-4	-	-	TRBV30	CAWTRGGEKLFF	TGTGCCTGGACCAGGGGCGGCGAAAAACTGTTTTTT
TRBJ1-4	-	TRBD1	TRBV2	CASGEQGAGFNEKLFF	TGTGCCAGCGGGGAACAGGGGGCTGGATTTAATGAAAAACTGTTTTTT
TRBJ1-2	-	TRBD1	TRBV7-9	CASSPVPGQGVGGYTF	TGTGCCAGCAGCCCGGTACCGGGACAGGGTGTCGGTGGCTACACCTTC
TRBJ2-7	-	-	TRBV5-1	CASSLAGITYEQYF	TGCGCCAGCAGCTTGGCCGGGATCACCTACGAGCAGTACTTC
TRBJ2-5	-	TRBD2	TRBV7-9	CASSLPLVSAGGPVETQYF	TGTGCCAGCAGCTTACCCTTGGTGTCGGCGGGGGGGCCGGTGGAGACCCAGTACTTC
TRBJ1-2	-	-	TRBV11-3	CASSLDFGNRVVGYTF	TGTGCCAGCAGCTTAGATTTTGGCAACAGGGTGGTTGGCTACACCTTC
TRBJ2-1	-	TRBD1	TRBV5-8	CASSSGQGAYNEQFF	TGTGCCAGCAGCTCCGGACAGGGTGCCTACAATGAGCAGTTCTTC
TRBJ2-3	-	TRBD1	TRBV6-5	CASSRDRGHTDTQYF	TGTGCCAGCAGTCGAGACAGGGGGCACACAGATACGCAGTATTTT
TRBJ2-1	-	-	TRBV6-5	CASSYTGDSYNEQFF	TGTGCCAGCAGTTACACGGGGGACTCCTACAATGAGCAGTTCTTC
TRBJ2-3	-	TRBD2	TRBV6-5	CASSYALAGTLDTQYF	TGTGCCAGCAGTTACGCTCTAGCGGGAACCTTGGATACGCAGTATTTT
TRBJ2-3	-	-	TRBV6-4	CASSASDTDTQYF	TGTGCCAGCAGCGCTAGCGACACAGATACGCAGTATTTT
TRBJ1-2	-	-	TRBV7-9	CASSSSTVGYGYTF	TGTGCCAGCAGCTCCTCGACAGTTGGCTATGGCTACACCTTC
TRBJ2-2	-	-	TRBV6-5	CASSYQLAGAGELFF	TGTGCCAGCAGTTACCAGCTAGCCGGGGCCGGGGAGCTGTTTTTT
TRBJ2-7	-	-	TRBV6-5	CASSYSTGASYEQYF	TGTGCCAGCAGTTACTCGACCGGAGCCTCCTACGAGCAGTACTTC
TRBJ2-1	-	TRBD2	TRBV19	CASTLSGGSNEQFF	TGTGCCAGTACCCTATCCGGGGGGAGCAATGAGCAGTTCTTC
TRBJ2-1	-	TRBD1	TRBV30	CAWSRQGANEQFF	TGTGCCTGGAGTCGACAGGGGGCAAATGAGCAGTTCTTC
TRBJ2-7	-	-	TRBV7-8	CASLSGATYEQYF	TGTGCCAGCCTTTCGGGAGCTACCTACGAGCAGTACTTC
TRBJ1-2	-	-	TRBV7-9	CASRLTEDYGYTF	TGTGCCAGCAGACTAACCGAAGACTATGGCTACACCTTC
TRBJ2-7	once	-	TRBV27	CASSSIEQVIYEQYF	TGTGCCAGCAGTTCAATAGAACAGGTAATCTACGAGCAGTACTTC
TRBJ2-3	-	-	TRBV5-6	CASSLVAGSTDTQYF	TGTGCCAGCAGCTTGGTTGCGGGGAGCACAGATACGCAGTATTTT
TRBJ2-1	-	TRBD2	TRBV7-8	CASSSGLAGGTYYNEQFF	TGTGCCAGCAGCTCGGGACTAGCGGGGGGTACCTATTACAATGAGCAGTTCTTC
TRBJ1-2	once	-	TRBV7-9	CASSSGRWGYGYTF	TGTGCCAGCAGCTCAGGGCGGTGGGGCTATGGCTACACCTTC
TRBJ2-5	-	TRBD2	TRBV5-1	CASSTDLAGPQETQYF	TGCGCCAGCAGCACGGACCTAGCGGGTCCTCAAGAGACCCAGTACTTC
TRBJ2-3	-	TRBD1	TRBV29-1	CSCRGYTDTQYF	TGCAGCTGCAGGGGGTACACAGATACGCAGTATTTT
TRBJ2-1	-	-	TRBV5-6	CASKIRASYNEQFF	TGTGCCAGCAAGATCAGGGCTTCCTACAATGAGCAGTTCTTC
TRBJ1-1	-	TRBD1	TRBV5-4	CASTSDRGYTEAFF	TGTGCCAGCACCTCCGACAGGGGTTACACTGAAGCTTTCTTT
TRBJ1-3	-	-	TRBV6-5	CASSYGSSGNTIYF	TGTGCCAGCAGTTACGGGAGCTCTGGAAACACCATATATTTT
TRBJ1-5	-	-	TRBV27	CASNTGNSNQPQHF	TGTGCCAGCAATACAGGGAATAGCAATCAGCCCCAGCATTTT
TRBJ2-7	-	-	TRBV11-2	CASSLWGRQADEQYF	TGTGCCAGCAGCTTATGGGGAAGACAGGCCGACGAGCAGTACTTC
TRBJ1-5	-	TRBD1	TRBV6-5	CASSYSRTGGQPQHF	TGTGCCAGCAGTTACTCGAGGACAGGGGGACAGCCCCAGCATTTT
TRBJ1-2	-	TRBD1	TRBV20-1	CSASQTGSYTF	TGCAGTGCTAGCCAGACAGGGAGCTACACCTTC
TRBJ2-1	-	TRBD2	TRBV10-1	CASSGGLARPSSYNEQFF	TGCGCCAGCAGTGGGGGACTAGCTCGGCCTAGCTCCTACAATGAGCAGTTCTTC
TRBJ1-1	-	-	TRBV2	CASRFDGPRRGLNTEAFF	TGTGCCAGCAGGTTCGATGGACCCCGCCGCGGGCTGAACACTGAAGCTTTCTTT
TRBJ2-2	-	-	TRBV18	CASSPDRAGELFF	TGTGCCAGCTCACCCGACCGGGCCGGGGAGCTGTTTTTT
TRBJ2-3	-	TRBD1	TRBV7-9	CASSSSTGGTDTQYF	TGTGCCAGCAGTTCAAGCACAGGGGGCACAGATACGCAGTATTTT
TRBJ2-1	-	-	TRBV11-2	CASSFRGNEQFF	TGTGCCAGCAGCTTCAGGGGCAATGAGCAGTTCTTC
TRBJ2-2	-	-	TRBV10-1	CASRGNRDSMNTGELFF	TGCGCCAGCAGAGGTAATAGGGACTCGATGAACACCGGGGAGCTGTTTTTT
TRBJ1-3	once	-	TRBV6-6	CASSYSAGYSGNTIYF	TGTGCCAGCAGTTACTCCGCGGGGTATTCTGGAAACACCATATATTTT
TRBJ1-3	-	-	TRBV19	CASSIFSEPSGNTIYF	TGTGCCAGTAGTATCTTCTCCGAGCCCTCTGGAAACACCATATATTTT
TRBJ2-2	-	TRBD1	TRBV30	CAWNDRGDTGELFF	TGTGCCTGGAATGACAGGGGCGACACCGGGGAGCTGTTTTTT
TRBJ1-2	-	TRBD1	TRBV9	CASSVAGGDYGYTF	TGTGCCAGCAGCGTAGCAGGGGGCGACTATGGCTACACCTTC
TRBJ2-3	-	-	TRBV5-2	CASSQDVLRTDTQYF	TGCGCCAGCAGCCAAGATGTGCTACGCACAGATACGCAGTATTTT
TRBJ2-1	-	TRBD1	TRBV2	CASKKDRAPHNEQFF	TGTGCCAGCAAAAAGGACAGGGCCCCCCACAATGAGCAGTTCTTC
TRBJ2-3	-	-	TRBV4-1	CASSQGRGYEDTQYF	TGCGCCAGCAGCCAAGGTAGAGGGTACGAAGATACGCAGTATTTT
TRBJ1-1	-	-	TRBV30	CASRGVGWTEAFF	TGTGCCTCCAGGGGCGTAGGGTGGACTGAAGCTTTCTTT